This T cell receptor beta chain originates from a study of T cell repertoires in cytomegalovirus infection. Study-wide points: Dominating the ex vivo response were TCR beta clonotypes that were CMV-specific and HLA-C-restricted.

A single record per CDR3 protein comes from TCRdb applying MiXCR to the reads. The table has 90,000 to 120,000 distinct CDR3 sequences, under 50% seen once. The CDR3 length is 12 residues. The germline V gene has CDR1 SEHNR and CDR2 FQNEAQ (reference sequence). Trimming cost V 8 bases and J 4 bases, with 11 bases left between them. Of note for this clonotype: Its antigen is still unknown.

The chain recombines TRBV7-9 with TRBJ1-1; possible D gene TRBD1, 6 bases. The sample in question was CD8+ T cells from cultured PBMCs, obtained from culture after CMV antigen stimulation. The origin of this receptor is a human donor in good health (CMV status not recorded). Some clones in this sample may be carry-over from other donors' samples. The CDR3 sequence is CASGGGGTEAFF. CDR3 sequence (DNA): TGTGCCAGCGGGGGAGGGGGCACTGAAGCTTTCTTT.